The next 20 T cell receptor beta chains were all read from a single sample in a study of shared clonotypes between healthy human individuals. The assay was immunoSEQ multiplex PCR, and TCRdb's table has in-frame clones only and misses some. The repertoire consists of 550,000 to 750,000 clones, with roughly 96% occurring once and the leading ten covering 0.11%. Naive CD8 cells, CD45RO-negative and positively selected for CCR7, excluded terminally differentiated effector memory CD45RA+ cells. Sequenced material: naive CD8+ T cells sorted from blood. The receptors shown here come from a woman in her twenties or thirties in good health.

Of note for this clone: The identical CDR3 is also encoded by other nucleotide sequences in the sample. The genes are TRBV9 and TRBJ2-3; the D is unclear. CDR1 and CDR2 from the germline V gene are SGDLS and YYNGEE. Trimming left V 1 base short and J 0 bases short, with 6 bases between. This CDR3 has 14 amino acids. Here the CDR3 DNA reads TGTGCCAGCAGCGTATCCGGTAGCACAGATACGCAGTATTTT. It specifies CASSVSGSTDTQYF. Full variable domain (rest looked up from reference TRBV9 and TRBJ2-3): DSGVTQTPKHLITATGQRVTLRCSPRSGDLSVYWYQQSLDQGLQFLIQYYNGEERAKGNILERFSAQQFPDLHSELNLSSLELGDSALYFCASSVSGSTDTQYFGPGTRLTVL.

The V gene is TRBV7-3, the J gene TRBJ1-2; D call uncertain. V shed 0 bases and J shed 8 bases, with 10 bases lying between them. This CDR3 is 13 amino acids long. Germline V CDR1 and CDR2: SGHTA, FQGTGA. CDR3 amino acids: CASSLTSGGGYTF. The CDR3 DNA is TGTGCCAGCAGCTTAACGTCGGGAGGCGGCTACACCTTC.

This chain links TRBV4-1 with TRBJ2-1; no reliable D call. Germline-derived CDR1 and CDR2 are MGHRA and YSYEKL. V was clipped by 0 bases and J by 5 bases, with 14 bases between them. The CDR3 totals 16 residues. CDR3 coding DNA: TGCGCCAGCAGCCAAGATCTGGGTCGTGGGGACAATGAGCAGTTCTTC. Its protein is CASSQDLGRGDNEQFF.

The chain employs TRBV10-2 and TRBJ2-7; TRBD1 aligns across 10 bases. The V gene end was trimmed by 7 bases and the J gene end by 2 bases; junction bases not matched to a gene: 2. The CDR3 totals 13 residues. Germline V gives CDR1 WSHSY, CDR2 SAAADI. This chain's CDR3 is CASKDRGTYEQYF. Written as DNA, the CDR3 is TGCGCCAGCAAGGACAGGGGGACCTACGAGCAGTACTTC.

This clone is a singleton in its sample. The V gene is TRBV28, the J gene TRBJ2-7, with D tentatively TRBD1 or TRBD2 (5 bases each). With 8 bases removed from V and 2 bases from J, the gap between germline ends came to 22 bases. CDR3 length: 16 amino acids. The V gene's germline CDR1 is MDHEN and CDR2 SYDVKM. CDR3 sequence reads: CASARGDRVGAYEQYF. The CDR3 bases are TGTGCCAGCGCCAGAGGGGATAGGGTCGGCGCCTACGAGCAGTACTTC.

The gene calls are TRBV10-3 and TRBJ2-1, with TRBD1 as a possible D gene (6 bases). Per germline, CDR1 ENHRY and CDR2 SYGVKD. The CDR3 loop spans 15 amino acids. V lost 2 bases, J lost 1 base, and 9 bases lay in between. This CDR3 is CAISEAQGSYNEQFF. CDR3 nucleotides: TGTGCCATCAGTGAGGCCCAGGGGTCCTACAATGAGCAGTTCTTC.

V gene TRBV11-2 combines with J gene TRBJ2-7; 8 nucleotides line up with TRBD1. The CDR3 is made up of 11 amino acids. In germline, CDR1 is SGHAT, CDR2 FQNNGV. After removal of 4 bases from V and 11 bases from J, the junction contained 4 bases not matched to a gene. For the CDR3, the DNA is TGTGCCAGCAGCTCAGGACAGGGAAAGTACTTC. As protein: CASSSGQGKYF. Filled out from reference TRBV11-2 and TRBJ2-7, the complete variable domain reads EAGVAQSPRYKIIEKRQSVAFWCNPISGHATLYWYQQILGQGPKLLIQFQNNGVVDDSQLPKDRFSAERLKGVDSTLKIQPAKLEDSAVYLCASSSGQGKYFGPGTRLTVT.

The chain recombines TRBV7-9 with TRBJ2-7; 12 bases are shared with TRBD2. The CDR3 totals 18 residues. Germline CDR1 reads SEHNR; CDR2 reads FQNEAQ (reference sequence). Germline trimming cut 4 bases from V and 0 bases from J; bases unmatched to any gene: 10. The CDR3 region has the DNA TGTGCCAGCAGCTCAAGTCTTCTAGCGGGAGGGAGCTCCTACGAGCAGTACTTC. This gives the protein CASSSSLLAGGSSYEQYF.

The chain combines TRBV13 with TRBJ2-1; the D gene could be TRBD1 or TRBD2 (5 bases each). The ends were cut back, 5 bases at V and 5 bases at J, with 10 bases in the middle. The CDR3 extends over 13 amino acids. From germline, CDR1 is PRHDT and CDR2 FYEKMQ (reference sequence). The chain's CDR3 is CASSKLGDNEQFF. As DNA, the CDR3 is TGTGCCAGCAGCAAACTAGGGGACAATGAGCAGTTCTTC.

The CDR3 nucleotides read TGCGCCAGCAGCCAAGATTGGGCTGAGTGGGGGATGGATGAAAAACTGTTTTTT. Its translation: CASSQDWAEWGMDEKLFF. J is TRBJ1-4 and V is TRBV4-1, with D perhaps matching TRBD1 (5 bases). The CDR3 has 18 residues. Germline assignment: CDR1 MGHRA and CDR2 YSYEKL. V was pared by 0 bases and J by 6 bases, with 20 bases between.

V gene TRBV2 combines with J gene TRBJ1-2, with TRBD1 matching 7 bases. The CDR3 sequence is 14 residues long. In germline, CDR1 is SNHLY, CDR2 FYNNEI. V was clipped by 5 bases and J by 2 bases; unmatched bases: 5. The CDR3 DNA sequence: TGTGCCAGCAGTCAGGGGGGGCCGAACTATGGCTACACCTTC. This encodes CASSQGGPNYGYTF.

This chain joins TRBV13 and TRBJ2-1, with TRBD2 matching 10 bases. This CDR3 is 15 amino acids long. From germline, CDR1 is PRHDT and CDR2 FYEKMQ (reference sequence). Unmatched junction bases numbered 10, after V lost 5 bases and J lost 9 bases. CDR3 coding DNA: TGTGCCAGCAGCCCTCCTAGCGGGAGCCAGGTTGAGCAGTTCTTC. This gives the protein CASSPPSGSQVEQFF.

This rearrangement joins TRBV11-2 to TRBJ2-1; no reliable D call. The CDR3 spans 12 residues. Trimming removed 4 bases at V and 9 bases at J, with 10 bases between. The germline V gene has CDR1 SGHAT and CDR2 FQNNGV. The CDR3 coding sequence is TGTGCCAGCAGCTCCCTGGCGCTTGAGCAGTTCTTC. Translated: CASSSLALEQFF.

The chain is built from TRBV6-4 and TRBJ2-7; D is undetermined. V was shortened by 2 bases and J by 3 bases, with 5 bases between the two germline ends. CDR3 size: 12 residues. Per the germline V gene, CDR1 is MRHNA and CDR2 is SNTAGT. CDR3 sequence: CASSDDIYEQYF. The CDR3 nucleotides are TGTGCCAGCAGTGACGATATCTACGAGCAGTACTTC.

The J gene is TRBJ2-1, the V gene TRBV19, with TRBD2 identical over 11 bases. V gave up 3 bases and J gave up 6 bases; unmatched junction bases: 7. The CDR3 has 16 amino acids. Germline V gene lookup returns CDR1 LNHDA and CDR2 SQIVND (reference sequence). The CDR3 loop is CASSIVPLAGGNEQFF. For the CDR3, the DNA is TGTGCCAGTAGTATTGTCCCCCTAGCGGGAGGCAATGAGCAGTTCTTC.

The chain combines TRBV11-2 with TRBJ1-5, with TRBD1 as a possible D gene (5 bases). The CDR3 spans 14 residues. Germline V CDR1 and CDR2: SGHAT, FQNNGV. V was shortened by 2 bases and J by 3 bases, with 8 bases between the two germline ends. The CDR3 nucleotides are TGTGCCAGCAGCTTACAGGGAAACAATCAGCCCCAGCATTTT. Translated: CASSLQGNNQPQHF.

J is TRBJ2-1 and V is TRBV9; 11 bases map to TRBD2. This CDR3 region has 19 residues. After removal of 0 bases from V and 7 bases from J, the junction contained 15 bases not matched to a gene. Germline V gene data show CDR1 as SGDLS and CDR2 as YYNGEE. The CDR3 sequence: CASSVGVAGGFPGGNEQFF. In DNA, the CDR3 is TGTGCCAGCAGCGTAGGGGTAGCGGGAGGGTTCCCCGGTGGGAATGAGCAGTTCTTC.

The V gene is TRBV5-1, the J gene TRBJ2-1; D unclear. CDR3 length: 15 amino acids. Germline CDR1 SGHRS, CDR2 YFSETQ. V lost 0 bases to trimming and J lost 4 bases, with 11 bases between them. The CDR3 DNA reads as TGCGCCAGCAGCTTGGAGGACCCCCTATACAATGAGCAGTTCTTC. This sequence encodes CASSLEDPLYNEQFF.

The rearrangement joins TRBV11-2 to TRBJ2-7; 10 bases are a match to TRBD2. Looked up from germline, CDR1 is SGHAT and CDR2 is FQNNGV. The CDR3 totals 17 residues. The junction had 6 bases not matched to a gene; V was cut back by 0 bases and J by 1 base. CDR3 DNA sequence: TGTGCCAGCAGCTTAGAAGCCCAGCGGGAGGGATCCTACGAGCAGTACTTC. The encoded protein is CASSLEAQREGSYEQYF.

The chain joins TRBV2 to TRBJ2-7; weak D call: TRBD2 (6 bases). Germline values: CDR1 SNHLY, CDR2 FYNNEI. CDR3 size: 14 residues. The V and J ends lost 8 bases and 5 bases respectively, with 19 bases between them. CDR3 sequence: CASREQTRGDEQYF. The DNA of the CDR3 is TGTGCCAGCCGGGAGCAGACCCGGGGTGACGAGCAGTACTTC.